The sequence of this TCR beta chain was determined in a study of blood T cell repertoires in COVID-19. About the research overall: T cells, B-cell-depleted T cells, or PBMCs supplied cDNA or gDNA.

The germline CDR1 and CDR2 sequences are SNHLY and FYNNEI. The CDR3 contains 13 residues. V was cut by 6 bases and J by 6 bases, with 14 bases left in between. Measured with immunoSEQ multiplex PCR; TCRdb has only the in-frame clones, and not every one. The sample holds 65,000 to 70,000 clones, 79% seen once. The sample comprised peripheral blood. The TCR sequence derives from a man in his sixties with acute or convalescent COVID-19. The V and J genes are TRBV2 and TRBJ1-1, with D maybe TRBD1 (6 bases). The CDR3 region has the DNA TGTGCCAGCAGATACAGGGATCTGTCTGAAGCTTTCTTT. Its protein is CASRYRDLSEAFF. The complete variable domain, with remaining parts taken from reference TRBV2 and TRBJ1-1, reads EPEVTQTPSHQVTQMGQEVILRCVPISNHLYFYWYRQILGQKVEFLVSFYNNEISEKSEIFDDQFSVERPDGSNFTLKIRSTKLEDSAMYFCASRYRDLSEAFFGQGTRLTVV.